The source of this T cell receptor (beta chain) is a study of untreated major depressive disorder. Whole-study results and caveats: Only three preselected Vbeta families were compared in sequencing. Compared with controls, depressed patients showed more TRBV05-01 (Vbeta 5.1) usage in CD4+ T cells. Findings may not generalize because the study sample was small.

Profiled with immunoSEQ multiplex PCR; TCRdb holds only in-frame clones, not every one. The profile shows about 15,000 clones, 85% to 95% of them singletons. A note on this clone: As yet, its antigen is unknown.

The germline gives CDR1 SGHAT, CDR2 FQDESV (reference sequence). This CDR3 region has 15 residues. Trimming left V 5 bases short and J 4 bases short, with 16 bases between. Patients scored at least 18 on the Hamilton Depression Scale with DSM-IV major depression. Donors lacked major illness, comorbidities, regular medication, drug use, or heavy drinking. Sequenced input: CD4+ T cells from PBMCs. The TCR sequence derives from a man aged 25 to 45 with major depressive disorder. The chain carries TRBV11-1 and TRBJ2-3, with D possibly being TRBD2 (6 bases). The CDR3 region is CASSLRAAGPDTQYF. For the CDR3, the DNA is TGTGCCAGCAGCCTTAGAGCGGCGGGGCCAGATACGCAGTATTTT.